This entry features one T cell receptor (beta chain) sequence. Its target is not known. The data stem from a study of post-analysis software for immune sequencing data. General study findings and limits: Controls significantly exceeded multiple sclerosis patients in normalized Chao1 diversity. The study found TRBV5-6, TRBV5-1 and TRBV20-1 among five or six TRBV segments more frequent in patients than controls.

V lost 1 base and J lost 1, with 12 bases in between. The CDR3 totals 16 residues. CDR1 and CDR2 from the germline V gene are MGHRA and YSYEKL. The TCR beta cDNA libraries contained unique molecular identifiers. TCRdb re-analysed the PCR reads in MiXCR, keeping a single row per CDR3 protein. Of around 400,000 distinct CDR3 sequences listed, 39% are singletons. The V and J genes are TRBV4-1 and TRBJ2-3, with D possibly being TRBD1 or TRBD2 (5 bases each). The clonotype comes from a girl aged 2 to 9 with multiple sclerosis. Sequencing input: blood. The CDR3 loop is CASSQVWGKGTDTQYF. CDR3 bases: TGCGCCAGCAGCCAAGTGTGGGGGAAAGGCACAGATACGCAGTATTTT.